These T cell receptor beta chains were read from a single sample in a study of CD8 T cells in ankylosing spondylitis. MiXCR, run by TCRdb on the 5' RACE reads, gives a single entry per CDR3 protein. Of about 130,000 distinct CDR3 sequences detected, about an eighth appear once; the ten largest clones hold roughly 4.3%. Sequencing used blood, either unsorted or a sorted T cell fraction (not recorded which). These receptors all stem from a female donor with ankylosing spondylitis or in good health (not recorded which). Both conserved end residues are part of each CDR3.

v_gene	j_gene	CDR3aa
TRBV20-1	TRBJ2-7	CSARETGTIYEQYF
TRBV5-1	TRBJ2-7	CASSLETFYEQYF
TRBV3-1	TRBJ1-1	CASSRDSPVNTEAFF
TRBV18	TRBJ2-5	CASSPLVSTVQETQYF
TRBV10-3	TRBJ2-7	CAISVLARYEQYF
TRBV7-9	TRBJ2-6	CASGGEANVLTF
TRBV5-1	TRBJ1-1	CASSNTGGTEAFF
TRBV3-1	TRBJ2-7	CASSQDLFTEVYEQYF
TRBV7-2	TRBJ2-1	CASSLALAGGRDEQFF
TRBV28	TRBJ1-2	CASSLGSGPLYGYTF
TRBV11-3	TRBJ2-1	CASSPTRGSVNEQFF